This record covers a single T cell receptor (beta chain). What it binds is not known. Based on CD45RO/CCR7/CD25/CD127/CD95/CD27, CD4+ regulatory, stem cell-like memory, naive and central memory cells were sorted. The sample belongs to a study of beta chain features in type 1 diabetes. Study results and limitations: Shortening of TCRB CDR3s, moderate but significant, appeared in all four CD4+ subsets of Type 1 diabetes patients. Researchers reported that naive, central memory and Treg TCRB repertoires appeared more similar in patients than in healthy donors.

The sequenced template was cDNA made from the entire isolated RNA. Using immunoSEQ multiplex PCR, the repertoire was profiled, and TCRdb retains in-frame clones only, with some absent. The table shows approximately 16,000 clones, with 55% to 75% occurring only once. CDR1 and CDR2 from the germline V gene are SGHNT and YYREEE (reference sequence). The CDR3 has 17 amino acids. Trimming at V came to 4 bases and at J to 3 bases, leaving 14 bases not matched to a gene. The receptor was isolated from a man aged 25 to 45 with type 1 diabetes. The chain is built from TRBV5-4 and TRBJ2-5; 8 positions match TRBD1. Input material: stem cell memory CD4+ T cells from blood. The CDR3 sequence: CASSLRGRGEREETQYF. The CDR3 DNA follows: TGTGCCAGCAGCCTCAGGGGGCGCGGTGAGAGGGAAGAGACCCAGTACTTC.